This T cell receptor (beta chain) was sequenced for a study of cytomegalovirus exposure and HLA in healthy donors. CDR3 length: 15 amino acids. Germline CDR1 reads SEHNR; CDR2 reads FQNEAQ (reference sequence). The V segment lost 3 bases and the J segment 8 bases; nucleotides outside the gene matches: 10. PCR primers comprised 60 Vbeta and 13 Jbeta primers. Using immunoSEQ multiplex PCR, the repertoire was profiled, and TCRdb retains in-frame clones only, with some absent. The sample lists around 150,000 clones, 60% to 80% occurring once. Sequencing input: PBMCs. The sequence came from a woman aged 30 to 39 in good health and CMV-seronegative. V gene TRBV7-9 combines with J gene TRBJ1-2; 9 bases are a match to TRBD1. The CDR3 sequence: CASSFSSGQGDGYTF. CDR3 DNA sequence: TGTGCCAGCAGCTTCTCATCGGGACAGGGTGACGGCTACACCTTC.